The subject of this entry is one T cell receptor (beta chain). The antigen remains undetermined. This sample was included in a study of T cell responses to AZD1222 COVID-19 vaccine. In the study overall: Pooling of second doses given at about 4 or about 12 weeks was done.

Sequencing used immunoSEQ multiplex PCR; TCRdb keeps in-frame clones, though not all of them. The sample has roughly 130,000 clones, about nine tenths seen once. The study, taken as a whole, reports: Two AZD1222 administrations were followed by greater Spike-specific TCR breadth and depth. The reported proportion of spike-specific TCRs targeting unmutated variant regions was nearly half. White British people made up most donors, females outnumbered males, and clonal diversity was possibly underestimated.

After removal of 0 bases from V and 4 bases from J, the junction contained 1 base not matched to a gene. The CDR3 sequence is 14 residues long. In germline, CDR1 is SGDLS, CDR2 YYNGEE. The specimen was peripheral blood, collected on day 0 of AZD1222 vaccination. The sequence was obtained from an adult in good health. The chain combines TRBV9 with TRBJ2-1; TRBD1 aligns across 7 bases. CDR3 residues: CASSVGDSYNEQFF. The CDR3 region has the DNA TGTGCCAGCAGCGTAGGGGACAGTTACAATGAGCAGTTCTTC.